The T cell receptor beta chain described here comes from a study of cytomegalovirus exposure and HLA in healthy donors. Study-wide context: Ancestry clustering placed 70% to 90% of a few hundred genotyped donors in the Caucasian-associated cluster. Findings and caveats of the study: A later analysis, which compared TCR beta chains of equal frequency, found the HLA-associated ones more clonally expanded. The sole available immune exposure information was CMV serostatus. Among TCR beta chains, those listed as cytomegalovirus-associated numbered over 150.

The study ran its PCR with 60 Vbeta and 13 Jbeta primers. Sequenced by immunoSEQ multiplex PCR; TCRdb stores in-frame clones only, minus some. The profile shows 100,000 to 150,000 clones, about three quarters of them singletons. Germline values: CDR1 MGHRA, CDR2 YSYEKL. Trimming stripped 0 bases from V and 0 bases from J, with 11 bases between. The CDR3 covers 17 residues. Regarding this clone: Its target is unknown.

The TCR originated in a man aged 40-50 years in good health and CMV-seropositive. The chain employs TRBV4-1 and TRBJ2-2; D might be TRBD1 (6 bases). The specimen was PBMCs. CDR3 bases: TGCGCCAGCAGCCAAGATAATCGACAGGCGAACACCGGGGAGCTGTTTTTT. Amino acid sequence: CASSQDNRQANTGELFF.